One sample yielded the 19 T cell receptor beta chains listed below, sequenced in a study of cytomegalovirus exposure and HLA in healthy donors. This PCR relied on a set of 60 Vbeta primers and 13 Jbeta primers. Some clones are missing from TCRdb's copy, which holds only in-frame ones; the method was immunoSEQ multiplex PCR. Here the sample spans roughly 140,000 clones, around 77% being singletons. The specimen was PBMCs. All receptors come from a woman in her forties or fifties in good health and CMV-seronegative.

This clone has a handful of counts. This chain uses TRBV6-5 with TRBJ1-6, with TRBD1 identical over 7 bases. The CDR3 runs to 15 residues. V dropped 2 bases and J dropped 5; count of bases not matched to a gene: 3. CDR1 MNHEY and CDR2 SVGAGI come from the germline V gene. CDR3 nucleotide sequence: TGTGCCAGCAGTTACGGGACAGTCGATAATTCACCCCTCCACTTT. Translation: CASSYGTVDNSPLHF.

The CDR3 protein is CASSLMVQGNTEAFF. Written as DNA, the CDR3 is TGTGCCAGCAGCTTAATGGTACAGGGGAACACTGAAGCTTTCTTT. The chain has TRBV7-6 and TRBJ1-1; D is possibly TRBD1 (6 bases). The CDR3 runs to 15 residues. Germline V gene sequence: CDR1 SGHVS, CDR2 FNYEAQ. Trimming cost V 2 bases and J 1 base, with 11 bases left between them. Full variable domain (outside the CDR3, taken from reference TRBV7-6 and TRBJ1-1): GAGVSQSPRYKVTKRGQDVALRCDPISGHVSLYWYRQALGQGPEFLTYFNYEAQQDKSGLPNDRFSAERPEGSISTLTIQRTEQRDSAMYRCASSLMVQGNTEAFFGQGTRLTVV.

The chain carries TRBV4-1 and TRBJ2-1, with TRBD2 matching 8 bases. Germline CDR1 MGHRA, CDR2 YSYEKL. The CDR3 extends over 16 amino acids. The ends lost 4 bases at V and 9 bases at J; junction bases unmatched: 14. DNA of the CDR3: TGCGCCAGCAGCCGCATCGGTATCGGGGCGGGGGGTGAGCAGTTCTTC. This sequence encodes CASSRIGIGAGGEQFF.

This clone was counted between two and nine times. The chain combines TRBV6-1 with TRBJ1-2; TRBD1 is a possible D gene (5 bases). This CDR3 region has 12 residues. With 2 bases removed from V and 7 bases from J, the gap between germline ends came to 8 bases. Germline V CDR1 and CDR2: MNHNS, SASEGT. For the CDR3, the DNA is TGTGCCAGCAGTGAATCCGGGGGTGGCTACACCTTC. Translating it yields CASSESGGGYTF.

The CDR3 here is CASGLLTGTGGYGYTF. The CDR3 bases are TGTGCTAGTGGTTTGCTCACCGGGACAGGGGGCTATGGCTACACCTTC. The chain combines TRBV12-5 with TRBJ1-2; 11 positions agree with TRBD1. The J segment lost 4 bases and the V segment lost 2 bases, leaving 6 bases of the junction unmatched. Germline CDR1 and CDR2: LGHNT and FRNRAP. CDR3 length equals 16 residues.

The CDR3 bases are TGTGCCAGCAGCAGGGGACAGGGGAGGGGAACAGATACGCAGTATTTT. This codes for CASSRGQGRGTDTQYF. The chain combines TRBV5-4 with TRBJ2-3, with 10 bases that match TRBD1. The CDR3 has 16 residues. CDR1 and CDR2 from the germline V gene are SGHNT and YYREEE (reference sequence). V trimming: 4 bases; J trimming: 3 bases; junction bases outside the gene matches: 8.

This clone was counted once. The rearrangement links TRBV2 to TRBJ1-2; no definite D call. V shed 3 bases and J shed 5 bases, with 10 bases lying between them. This CDR3 region has 13 residues. Germline V gene lookup returns CDR1 SNHLY and CDR2 FYNNEI. CDR3 amino acids: CASSEYGLYGYTF. The CDR3 DNA reads TGTGCCAGCAGTGAGTATGGACTATATGGCTACACCTTC.

This clone was observed a few times. The genes are TRBV15 and TRBJ2-7; 10 positions match TRBD1. The CDR3 totals 14 residues. Germline V gene data show CDR1 as LNHNV and CDR2 as YYDKDF (reference sequence). V shed 0 bases and J 8 bases; nucleotides not matched to a gene: 4. Here the CDR3 DNA reads TGTGCCACCAGCAGAGAGGGACAGGGGAGAAAGCAGTACTTC. Translating it yields CATSREGQGRKQYF. The variable domain in full, with the rest retrieved from reference TRBV15 and TRBJ2-7, is DAMVIQNPRYQVTQFGKPVTLSCSQTLNHNVMYWYQQKSSQAPKLLFHYYDKDFNNEADTPDNFQSRRPNTSFCFLDIRSPGLGDTAMYLCATSREGQGRKQYFGPGTRLTVT.

J is TRBJ1-2 and V is TRBV15; 9 bases fit TRBD1. The CDR3 runs to 16 residues. Germline V gene lookup returns CDR1 LNHNV and CDR2 YYDKDF (reference sequence). Unmatched junction bases numbered 6, after V lost 0 bases and J lost 4 bases. The CDR3 DNA follows: TGTGCCACCAGCAGAGATTCCACAGGGGGCGGCTATGGCTACACCTTC. Its protein product is CATSRDSTGGGYGYTF.

The chain uses TRBV21-1 and TRBJ1-1; the D call TRBD1 from the table was never checked on the DNA. TRBV21-1 is a pseudogene locus. This CDR3 is built from 16 residues. The CDR3 coding sequence is TGTGCCAGCAGCAACCGTCGCAGGGTGAATCCCCGCGAAGCTTTCTTT. Its protein is CASSNRRRVNPREAFF.

The CDR3: CASSRQKDTEAFF. Here the CDR3 DNA reads TGTGCCAGTAGTCGACAGAAAGACACTGAAGCTTTCTTT. V usage is TRBV19 and J usage is TRBJ1-1; D may be TRBD1 (5 bases). This CDR3 is built from 13 residues. Looked up from germline, CDR1 is LNHDA and CDR2 is SQIVND (reference sequence). The V gene lost 5 bases and the J gene lost 3 bases, with 10 bases spanning the gap.

The chain uses TRBV18 and TRBJ2-7; D remains ambiguous. Germline loops: CDR1 KGHSH, CDR2 LQKENI. CDR3 length: 15 amino acids. Deletions cut 2 bases from V and 3 bases from J, with 14 bases between. The CDR3 loop reads CASSPNSQHDYEQYF. CDR3 coding DNA: TGTGCCAGCTCACCAAATTCACAGCACGACTACGAGCAGTACTTC.

This chain links TRBV7-8 with TRBJ2-1; 8 bases match TRBD2. Trimming took 3 bases from V and 4 from J; bases not matched to a gene: 8. In germline, CDR1 is SGHVS, CDR2 FQNEAQ. This CDR3 spans 16 amino acids. The CDR3, as DNA: TGTGCCAGCAGCTTGTACGGGGGGGCTGGATACAATGAGCAGTTCTTC. It is translated as CASSLYGGAGYNEQFF. The whole variable domain, filled in from reference TRBV7-8 and TRBJ2-1, reads GAGVSQSPRYKVAKRGQDVALRCDPISGHVSLFWYQQALGQGPEFLTYFQNEAQLDKSGLPSDRFFAERPEGSVSTLKIQRTQQEDSAVYLCASSLYGGAGYNEQFFGPGTRLTVL.

The chain uses TRBV27 and TRBJ1-4; 8 bases line up with TRBD1. The CDR3 loop spans 15 amino acids. With V trimmed by 2 bases and J by 2 bases, 1 base remained unmatched. Germline values: CDR1 MNHEY, CDR2 SMNVEV (reference sequence). The CDR3 sequence is CASSLTGGTNEKLFF. CDR3 sequence (DNA): TGTGCCAGCAGTTTAACAGGGGGGACTAATGAAAAACTGTTTTTT.

Here the CDR3 reads CTSSQQDSLNQPQHF. As DNA, the CDR3 is TGCACCAGCAGCCAACAGGACAGTCTCAATCAGCCCCAGCATTTT. This chain joins TRBV1 and TRBJ1-5; no check of the table's D call, TRBD1, against the DNA was made. TRBV1 is a pseudogene locus. The CDR3 length is 15 residues.

V is TRBV27 and J is TRBJ1-5; 7 nucleotides agree with TRBD1. The CDR3 covers 15 residues. V trimming: 0 bases; J trimming: 3 bases; junction bases outside the gene matches: 2. Germline lookup yields CDR1 MNHEY and CDR2 SMNVEV (reference sequence). CDR3 loop: CASSLSTGYNQPQHF. In nucleotides, the CDR3 is TGTGCCAGCAGTTTATCGACAGGGTACAATCAGCCCCAGCATTTT.

V is TRBV27 and J is TRBJ2-7, with a possible D match to TRBD2 (5 bases). From germline, CDR1 is MNHEY and CDR2 SMNVEV (reference sequence). V was clipped by 3 bases and J by 2 bases, with 8 bases between them. This CDR3 is built from 13 residues. CDR3 sequence (DNA): TGTGCCAGCAGTTTTGGGAGTACCTACGAGCAGTACTTC. It yields the protein CASSFGSTYEQYF.

This rearrangement joins TRBV6-4 to TRBJ2-1; 8 bases fit TRBD2. CDR3 length: 15 amino acids. V shed 4 bases, J shed 7 bases, and the junction held 9 bases outside the gene matches. Germline assignment: CDR1 MRHNA and CDR2 SNTAGT. CDR3 in amino acids: CASSVGRGAQNEQFF. The DNA for the CDR3 is TGTGCCAGCAGTGTAGGGCGGGGGGCCCAAAATGAGCAGTTCTTC.

The chain combines TRBV19 with TRBJ2-5; 8 bases match TRBD2. Germline assignment: CDR1 LNHDA and CDR2 SQIVND (reference sequence). The V gene end was trimmed by 4 bases and the J gene end by 3 bases; junction bases not matched to a gene: 13. The CDR3 extends over 17 amino acids. Written as DNA, the CDR3 is TGTGCCAGTAGTACCCCACGGCGGGGGGCGAGTGAAGAGACCCAGTACTTC. Its translation: CASSTPRRGASEETQYF.